These T cell receptor beta chains were read from a single sample in a study of CD8 T cells in ankylosing spondylitis. TCRdb reanalysed the 5' RACE reads using MiXCR and keeps one entry per CDR3 protein. The profile shows more than 10,000 distinct CDR3 sequences, 2.5% to 3% of them singletons. Sample: blood, either unsorted or a sorted T cell fraction (not recorded which). All receptors come from a male donor with ankylosing spondylitis or in good health (not recorded which). The CDR3 runs from the conserved cysteine through the conserved F or W. The D gene is left open where the match is weak. Size is stated as how often the clone was seen (once, few, many) or a class if it is expanded.

v_call	d_call	j_call	clone_size	cdr3_length	cdr3_aa	cdr3_nt
TRBV9	.	TRBJ1-1	few	16	CASSVLPDLPNTEAFF	TGTGCCAGCAGCGTCCTACCCGACCTCCCGAACACTGAAGCTTTCTTT
TRBV9	TRBD2	TRBJ2-7	medium-sized	18	CASSVAPLSGRAVYEQYF	TGTGCCAGCAGCGTAGCCCCCCTTAGCGGGAGGGCCGTATACGAGCAGTACTTC
TRBV9	TRBD2	TRBJ2-1	few	17	CASSLTSLAEAYNEQFF	TGTGCCAGCAGTCTTACCTCCCTAGCGGAAGCCTACAATGAGCAGTTCTTC
TRBV9	.	TRBJ1-1	many	14	CASSGLRGGTEAFF	TGTGCCAGCAGCGGACTCCGGGGAGGCACTGAAGCTTTCTTT
TRBV9	.	TRBJ2-5	many	16	CASSVATNSDKETHYF	TGTGCCAGCAGCGTAGCTACAAACAGCGATAAAGAGACCCATTACTTC
TRBV9	.	TRBJ2-7	many	14	CASSVGLGSYEQYF	TGTGCCAGCAGCGTAGGGTTGGGGTCCTACGAGCAGTACTTC
TRBV9	.	TRBJ1-5	many	14	CASSLTGSNQPQHF	TGTGCCAGCAGCCTGACAGGAAGCAATCAGCCCCAGCATTTT
TRBV9	TRBD1	TRBJ2-2	many	17	CASSVLRTGKNTGELFF	TGTGCCAGCAGCGTACTTCGGACAGGCAAGAACACCGGGGAGCTGTTTTTT
TRBV9	.	TRBJ2-7	many	15	CASSVDSGQGYEQYF	TGTGCCAGCAGCGTAGATTCAGGACAAGGATACGAGCAGTACTTC
TRBV9	.	TRBJ2-3	many	15	CASSVVGFATDTQYF	TGTGCCAGCAGCGTAGTTGGATTTGCCACAGATACGCAGTATTTT
TRBV9	TRBD2	TRBJ2-1	many	15	CASSRTSGGGNEQFF	TGTGCCAGCAGTCGGACTAGCGGGGGTGGTAATGAGCAGTTCTTC
TRBV24-1	.	TRBJ2-7	medium-sized	18	CATSDNLLSGHRHYEQYF	TGTGCCACCAGTGATAATCTGTTGAGTGGACATAGACACTACGAGCAGTACTTC
TRBV9	.	TRBJ2-1	many	12	CASSVPNHEQFF	TGTGCCAGCAGCGTCCCCAACCATGAGCAGTTCTTC
TRBV9	TRBD1	TRBJ1-3	many	16	CASSVVGTENGNTIYF	TGTGCCAGCAGCGTAGTCGGGACAGAAAATGGAAACACCATATATTTT
TRBV9	.	TRBJ2-2	many	15	CASRPAPPRGGELFF	TGTGCCAGCAGGCCGGCTCCCCCGCGGGGCGGGGAGCTGTTTTTT
TRBV9	TRBD1	TRBJ2-1	many	15	CASSVGRDRVHEQFF	TGTGCCAGCAGCGTAGGTCGGGACAGGGTTCATGAGCAGTTCTTC
TRBV9	.	TRBJ2-7	many	12	CASSTEGDEQYF	TGTGCCAGCAGTACAGAGGGTGACGAGCAGTACTTC
TRBV9	.	TRBJ2-7	many	14	CASSVALAPYEQYF	TGTGCCAGCAGCGTAGCTCTGGCGCCCTACGAGCAGTACTTC
TRBV9	TRBD2	TRBJ2-3	medium-sized	15	CASSVLAGSTDTQYF	TGTGCCAGCAGCGTACTAGCGGGCAGCACAGATACGCAGTATTTT
TRBV9	.	TRBJ2-2	few	16	CASSYRTAVNAGELFF	TGTGCCAGCAGCTATCGGACAGCCGTGAATGCCGGGGAGCTGTTTTTT
TRBV9	TRBD1	TRBJ2-5	medium-sized	17	CASSVTLPGQLQETQYF	TGTGCCAGCAGCGTCACCCTCCCGGGACAGCTCCAAGAGACCCAGTACTTC
TRBV9	.	TRBJ2-2	many	15	CASSVDQRRAGELFF	TGTGCCAGCAGCGTAGACCAGCGACGGGCCGGGGAGCTGTTTTTT
TRBV9	TRBD1	TRBJ2-7	many	15	CASSPRTGSLYEQYF	TGTGCCAGCAGCCCCAGGACAGGGAGCCTCTACGAGCAGTACTTC
TRBV9	TRBD1	TRBJ2-5	medium-sized	15	CASSAPGQGGSAQYF	TGTGCCAGCAGCGCCCCTGGACAGGGGGGTAGTGCCCAGTACTTC
TRBV9	.	TRBJ2-1	many	15	CASSVSGAEYNEQFF	TGTGCCAGCAGCGTGAGCGGCGCGGAGTACAATGAGCAGTTCTTC
TRBV9	TRBD1	TRBJ1-1	many	17	CASSAHDPGQGNTEAFF	TGTGCCAGCAGCGCCCACGATCCGGGACAGGGGAACACTGAAGCTTTCTTT
TRBV9	.	TRBJ1-4	many	16	CASSPRDLATNEKLFF	TGTGCCAGCAGCCCCCGGGATCTTGCAACTAATGAAAAACTGTTTTTT